The clone carrying this T cell receptor beta chain was observed at least ten times. What it recognizes is unknown. These data are taken from a study of CD8 T cells in ankylosing spondylitis. General study points: Apparently characteristic of ankylosing spondylitis blood was a TCR beta motif (fewer than 10 highly homologous variants).

Germline values: CDR1 MNHEY, CDR2 SVGAGI. Trimming removed 6 bases at V and 1 base at J, with 15 bases between. This CDR3 contains 15 residues. TCRdb independently ran MiXCR on the 5' RACE reads; one entry per CDR3 protein. This sample has about 220,000 distinct CDR3 sequences; about 7% occur once, and the top ten carry 13% to 15%. The TCR comes from a male donor with ankylosing spondylitis. Sample: blood, either unsorted or a sorted T cell fraction (not recorded which). The chain carries TRBV6-5 and TRBJ1-1; a possible D gene is TRBD1 (5 bases). CDR3 protein: CASRSRGVGNTEAFF. The CDR3 coding sequence is TGTGCCAGCAGGTCTCGAGGGGTAGGGAACACTGAAGCTTTCTTT.